A single sample gave rise to the 9 T cell receptor beta chains below, sequenced in a study of CD8+ T cells in alopecia areata (dated by TCRdb to the late 2010s). Library preparation employed the immunoSEQ multiplex PCR assay. RNA was extracted from all samples and reverse transcribed into cDNA as template for TCR sequencing. Sourced from immuneACCESS, this table was stored by TCRdb with only in-frame sequences that have V and J called. A share of the clones is absent; for the studies checked, an unresolved V gene accounts for under half, and the remainder has no known explanation. The sample table records 95,000 to 100,000 clones; roughly 64% of these occur just once. The ten largest make up 15% to 18% of the sample. Taken with the paper, the label for time point translates to: around 29 days on oral tofacitinib. The treatment or condition label, as the study defines it: oral pan-JAK inhibitor, 5-10 mg twice daily.

This sample comprised CD8+ T cells sorted from blood, obtained at week 4, from a patient treated with tofacitinib. Source of these receptors: a human donor with alopecia areata.

The count of this clone is one. This chain joins TRBV19 and TRBJ1-5; D gene unclear. This CDR3 is 16 amino acids long. CDR1 and CDR2 (germline): LNHDA, SQIVND (reference sequence). Trimming left V 1 base short and J 0 bases short, with 10 bases between. CDR3 loop: CASSIVAGISNQPQHF. CDR3 nucleotides: TGTGCCAGTAGTATAGTCGCGGGGATTAGCAATCAGCCCCAGCATTTT. The full variable domain, in which reference TRBV19 and TRBJ1-5 provide the parts outside the CDR3, is DGGITQSPKYLFRKEGQNVTLSCEQNLNHDAMYWYRQDPGQGLRLIYYSQIVNDFQKGDIAEGYSVSREKKESFPLTVTSAQKNPTAFYLCASSIVAGISNQPQHFGDGTRLSIL.

Only one count was recorded for this clone. Here the CDR3 DNA reads TGTGCCAGCAGTTTCTCCTTTGGGAGTTTGTACAATGAGCAGTTCTTC. Translated: CASSFSFGSLYNEQFF. The chain joins TRBV6-5 to TRBJ2-1, with a possible D match to TRBD2 (5 bases). V dropped 4 bases and J dropped 4 bases, with 17 bases sitting between them. This CDR3 has 16 residues. Germline-derived CDR1 and CDR2 are MNHEY and SVGAGI.

The chain joins TRBV19 to TRBJ2-1; D may be TRBD2 (5 bases). Between the trimmed V and J ends, which lost 6 bases and 9 bases, there was a span of 15 bases. Germline CDR1 LNHDA, CDR2 SQIVND (reference sequence). The CDR3 spans 13 residues. This CDR3 reads CASSRAGLLEQFF. CDR3 bases: TGTGCCAGTAGCCGAGCCGGACTGCTTGAGCAGTTCTTC.

J is TRBJ2-5 and V is TRBV7-9; D uncertain. The CDR3 is made up of 16 amino acids. Trimming removed 5 bases from V and 4 bases from J, with 20 bases in between. The germline CDR1 and CDR2 sequences are SEHNR and FQNEAQ (reference sequence). The CDR3 sequence: CASSHTDGIPGETQYF. Here the CDR3 DNA reads TGTGCCAGCAGCCATACGGACGGAATACCAGGAGAGACCCAGTACTTC.

J is TRBJ2-2 and V is TRBV29-1; D unclear. Per the germline V gene, CDR1 is SQVTM and CDR2 is ANQGSEA. Trimming shortened V by 5 bases and J by 3 bases, and 7 bases separated the two germline ends. This CDR3 is 12 amino acids long. The CDR3: CSVFLHTGELFF. The CDR3 region has the DNA TGCAGCGTTTTTTTGCACACCGGGGAGCTGTTTTTT.

The table lists this clone with a few counts. The genes are TRBV15 and TRBJ1-2; a possible D gene is TRBD1 (6 bases). Germline assignment: CDR1 LNHNV and CDR2 YYDKDF (reference sequence). Trimming pared 4 bases from V and 8 bases from J, leaving 14 bases between. This CDR3 comprises 13 residues. The CDR3 nucleotides read TGTGCCACCAGCACAGCCTACAGGGACGGCTACACCTTC. It codes for CATSTAYRDGYTF.

In regard to this clone: At one boundary the junction diverges from the germline segment, which might be a read error. This chain uses TRBV27 with TRBJ2-1; weak D call: TRBD2 (6 bases). Germline CDR1 is MNHEY and CDR2 is SMNVEV (reference sequence). CDR3 length equals 19 residues. CDR3 in DNA: TGTGCCAGCAGTTACGGGACTGCGGGCCAGCCCTACCCTTACAATGGGCAGTTCTTC. The encoded protein is CASSYGTAGQPYPYNGQFF.

The rearrangement joins TRBV5-1 to TRBJ2-5, with D perhaps matching TRBD1 or TRBD2 (5 bases each). The germline gives CDR1 SGHRS, CDR2 YFSETQ. This CDR3 is built from 17 residues. V dropped 2 bases and J dropped 0 bases, with 17 bases sitting between them. The CDR3 is CASSFRDANPYQETQYF. The CDR3 DNA sequence: TGCGCCAGCAGCTTCCGGGACGCAAACCCGTACCAAGAGACCCAGTACTTC.

The rearrangement uses TRBV5-4 and TRBJ1-1; 7 bases line up with TRBD1. V lost 5 bases and J lost 0; bases outside the gene matches: 7. This CDR3 contains 15 residues. The germline V gene has CDR1 SGHNT and CDR2 YYREEE (reference sequence). The CDR3 DNA sequence: TGTGCCAGCAGAGTGGGACAGACAATGAACACTGAAGCTTTCTTT. Amino acid sequence: CASRVGQTMNTEAFF.